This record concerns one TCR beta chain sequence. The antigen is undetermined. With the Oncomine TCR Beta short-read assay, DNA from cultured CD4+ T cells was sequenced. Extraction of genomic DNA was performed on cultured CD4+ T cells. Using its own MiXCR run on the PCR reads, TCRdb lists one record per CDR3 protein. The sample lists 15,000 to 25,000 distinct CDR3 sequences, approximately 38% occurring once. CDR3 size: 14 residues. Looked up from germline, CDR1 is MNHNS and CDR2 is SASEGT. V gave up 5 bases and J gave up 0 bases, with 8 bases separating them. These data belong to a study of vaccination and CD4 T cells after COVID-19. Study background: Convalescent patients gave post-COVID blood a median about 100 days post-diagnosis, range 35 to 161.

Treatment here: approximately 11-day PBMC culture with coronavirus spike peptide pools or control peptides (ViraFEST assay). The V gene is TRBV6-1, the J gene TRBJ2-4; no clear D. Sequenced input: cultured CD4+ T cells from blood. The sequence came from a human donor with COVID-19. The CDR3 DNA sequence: TGTGCCAGCAGTCCCAGCCTAGCCAAAAACATTCAGTACTTC. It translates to CASSPSLAKNIQYF.